This is a list of T cell receptor beta chains from one sample in a study of shared clonotypes between healthy human individuals. The repertoire was sequenced with immunoSEQ multiplex PCR; TCRdb's copy has only in-frame clones and lacks some. The repertoire includes under 2.5 million clones, 92% of them detected once, and 0.37% sits in the top ten. Sequenced input: naive CD4+ T cells from PBMCs. These receptor sequences come from a man aged 18 to 30 in good health. Some clones in this sample may be carry-over from other donors' samples. CDR3s include the opening cysteine and the closing phenylalanine or tryptophan. The D gene is left open where the match is weak. Size tells how often a clone was seen (once, few, many) or the class of an expanded clone, and some rows leave it out.

TRBV28,-,TRBD1,TRBJ1-2,TGTGCCAGCAGGCGGGACAGAAACTATGGCTACACCTTC,CASRRDRNYGYTF
TRBV7-9,-,TRBD2,TRBJ2-1,TGTGCCAGCAGCTTACGAGAGGGCGGGGGAAATGAGCAGTTCTTC,CASSLREGGGNEQFF
TRBV5-1,-,-,TRBJ1-2,TGCGCCAGCAGCTTTCGACAGTTTCTCGATGGCTACACCTTC,CASSFRQFLDGYTF
TRBV28,-,TRBD2,TRBJ2-3,TGTGCCAGCAGCCGAGCGGGAGGGCCGACAGATACGCAGTATTTT,CASSRAGGPTDTQYF
TRBV4-1,-,-,TRBJ2-7,TGCGCCAGCAGCCTGGTCCAAGGCGAGCAGTACTTC,CASSLVQGEQYF
TRBV18,few,-,TRBJ1-1,TGTGCCAGCTCACCAGGGAGGAACTCTGAAGCTTTCTTT,CASSPGRNSEAFF
TRBV28,once,-,TRBJ2-7,TGTGCCAGCAGTACGGCCTCCCTCTCCTACGAGCAGTACTTC,CASSTASLSYEQYF
TRBV5-1,-,TRBD1,TRBJ1-1,TGCGCCAGCAGCCCGGGACAGGGCCCGAACACTGAAGCTTTCTTT,CASSPGQGPNTEAFF
TRBV2,once,-,TRBJ2-5,TGTGCCAGCAGTCCTCTTAGCGGTTCCCAAGAGACCCAGTACTTC,CASSPLSGSQETQYF
TRBV7-6,once,-,TRBJ2-1,TGTGCCAGCAGCTTAGCGACGGGCACCGCCAGCTCCTACAATGAGCAGTTCTTC,CASSLATGTASSYNEQFF
TRBV5-8,-,-,TRBJ1-1,TGTGCCAGCAGCTTGGCGGGGAGGGGGAACACTGAAGCTTTCTTT,CASSLAGRGNTEAFF
TRBV18,-,-,TRBJ1-1,TGTGCCAGCTCACCAGTGACGGCGAACACTGAAGCTTTCTTT,CASSPVTANTEAFF
TRBV18,-,-,TRBJ2-1,TGTGCCAGCTCACTTTCCACACAGGGTTCCGATGAGCAGTTCTTC,CASSLSTQGSDEQFF
TRBV5-1,-,-,TRBJ2-1,TGCGCCAGCAGCATCGACCCCGGCTCCTACAATGAGCAGTTCTTC,CASSIDPGSYNEQFF
TRBV15,once,TRBD2,TRBJ2-1,TGTGCCACCAGCAGAGAGATCGGCGGGAGGGCCTACAATGAGCAGTTCTTC,CATSREIGGRAYNEQFF
TRBV18,-,-,TRBJ1-3,TGTGCCAGCTCATCAGCTACCAACTCTGGAAACACCATATATTTT,CASSSATNSGNTIYF
TRBV5-5,-,TRBD2,TRBJ2-5,TGTGCCAGCAGCTTGGAGACTAGCGGTGTCCAAGAGACCCAGTACTTC,CASSLETSGVQETQYF
TRBV5-1,-,-,TRBJ1-5,TGCGCCAGCAGCTTGGAGCCTATCCGGGCCAGCAATCAGCCCCAGCATTTT,CASSLEPIRASNQPQHF
TRBV10-1,-,-,TRBJ2-1,TGCGCCAGCAGTGAGTCGGGGGCGGAGCAGTTCTTC,CASSESGAEQFF
TRBV27,-,-,TRBJ2-1,TGTGCCAGCAGTTTATCAATTCAGGGACTCCAGTTCTTC,CASSLSIQGLQFF
TRBV19,-,TRBD2,TRBJ2-7,TGTGCCAGTAGTAAATGGCCAGTCCCGGGACTAGCATACGAGCAGTACTTC,CASSKWPVPGLAYEQYF
TRBV5-6,once,-,TRBJ1-1,TGTGCCAGCAGCTTGCCCGGGGCCCAGAACACTGAAGCTTTCTTT,CASSLPGAQNTEAFF
TRBV7-2,-,-,TRBJ1-2,TGTGCCAGCAGCTGGGGATTTGGCTACACCTTC,CASSWGFGYTF